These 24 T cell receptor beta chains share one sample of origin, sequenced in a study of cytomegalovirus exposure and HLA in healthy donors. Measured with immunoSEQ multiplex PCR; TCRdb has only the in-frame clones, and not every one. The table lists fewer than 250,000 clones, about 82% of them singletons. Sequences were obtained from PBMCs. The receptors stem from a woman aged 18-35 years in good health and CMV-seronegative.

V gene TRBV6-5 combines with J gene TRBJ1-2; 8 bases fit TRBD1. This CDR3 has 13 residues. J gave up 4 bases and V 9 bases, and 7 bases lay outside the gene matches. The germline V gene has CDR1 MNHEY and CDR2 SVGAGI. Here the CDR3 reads CASIPGTGYGYTF. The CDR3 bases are TGTGCCAGTATCCCAGGGACAGGCTATGGCTACACCTTC.

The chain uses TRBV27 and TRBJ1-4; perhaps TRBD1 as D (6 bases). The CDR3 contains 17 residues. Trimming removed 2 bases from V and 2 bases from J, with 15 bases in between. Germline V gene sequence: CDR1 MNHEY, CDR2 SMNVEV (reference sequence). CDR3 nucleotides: TGTGCCAGCAGTTTAAATTCTAGGGGGGGGACTAATGAAAAACTGTTTTTT. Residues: CASSLNSRGGTNEKLFF.

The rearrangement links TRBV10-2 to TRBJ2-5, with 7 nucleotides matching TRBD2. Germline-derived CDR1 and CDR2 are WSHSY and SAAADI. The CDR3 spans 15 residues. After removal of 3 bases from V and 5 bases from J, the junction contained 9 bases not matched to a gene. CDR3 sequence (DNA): TGCGCCAGCAGTGACCCCCGGACTAGAGGGGAGACCCAGTACTTC. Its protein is CASSDPRTRGETQYF.

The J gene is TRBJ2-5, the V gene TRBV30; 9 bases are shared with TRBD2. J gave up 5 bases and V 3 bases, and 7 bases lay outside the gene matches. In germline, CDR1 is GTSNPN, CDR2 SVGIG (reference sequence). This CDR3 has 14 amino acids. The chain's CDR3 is CAWSLGSGGETQYF. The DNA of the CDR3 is TGTGCCTGGAGCCTCGGGAGCGGGGGGGAGACCCAGTACTTC.

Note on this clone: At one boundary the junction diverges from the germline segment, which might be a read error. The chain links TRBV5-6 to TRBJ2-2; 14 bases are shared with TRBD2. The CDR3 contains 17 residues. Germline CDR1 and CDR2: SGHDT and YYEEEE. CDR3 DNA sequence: TGTGCCAACAGCCCCACGGGACTAGCGGGAGTTGGCGGGGAGCTGTTTTTT. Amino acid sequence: CANSPTGLAGVGGELFF.

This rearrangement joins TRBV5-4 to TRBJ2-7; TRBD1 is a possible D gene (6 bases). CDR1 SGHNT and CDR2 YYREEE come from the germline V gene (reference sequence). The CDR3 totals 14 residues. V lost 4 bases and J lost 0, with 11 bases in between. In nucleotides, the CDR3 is TGTGCCAGCAGCAAGGACAGTAGCTCCTACGAGCAGTACTTC. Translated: CASSKDSSSYEQYF.

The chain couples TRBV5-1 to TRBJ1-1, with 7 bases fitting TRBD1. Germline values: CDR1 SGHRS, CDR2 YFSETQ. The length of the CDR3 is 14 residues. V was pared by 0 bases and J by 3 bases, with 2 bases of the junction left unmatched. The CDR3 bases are TGCGCCAGCAGCTTGGGACAGGGACACACTGAAGCTTTCTTT. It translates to CASSLGQGHTEAFF.

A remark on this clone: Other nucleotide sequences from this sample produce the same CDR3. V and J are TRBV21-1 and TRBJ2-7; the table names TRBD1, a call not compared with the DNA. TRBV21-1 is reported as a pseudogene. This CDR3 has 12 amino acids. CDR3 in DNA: TGTGCCAGCAGCAAATCAGGATACGAGCAGTACTTC. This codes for CASSKSGYEQYF.

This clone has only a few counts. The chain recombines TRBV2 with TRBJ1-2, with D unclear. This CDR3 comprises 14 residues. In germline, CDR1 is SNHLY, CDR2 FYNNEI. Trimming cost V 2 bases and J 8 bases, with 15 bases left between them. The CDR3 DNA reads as TGTGCCAGCAGTGAAATGGTGAGGGCTGGAGGCTACACCTTC. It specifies CASSEMVRAGGYTF.

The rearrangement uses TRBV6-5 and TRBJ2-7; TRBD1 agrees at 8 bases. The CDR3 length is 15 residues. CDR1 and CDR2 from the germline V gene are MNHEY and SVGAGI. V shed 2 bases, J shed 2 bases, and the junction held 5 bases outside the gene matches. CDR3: CASSYGGTGAYEQYF. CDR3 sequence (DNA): TGTGCCAGCAGTTACGGTGGGACAGGCGCCTACGAGCAGTACTTC.

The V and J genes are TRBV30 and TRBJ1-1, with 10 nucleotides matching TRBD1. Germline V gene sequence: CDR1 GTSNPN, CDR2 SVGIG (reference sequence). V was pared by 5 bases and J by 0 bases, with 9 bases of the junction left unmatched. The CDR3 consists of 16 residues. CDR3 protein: CAWDRGLSRMNTEAFF. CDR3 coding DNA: TGTGCCTGGGACAGGGGGCTAAGTCGAATGAACACTGAAGCTTTCTTT.

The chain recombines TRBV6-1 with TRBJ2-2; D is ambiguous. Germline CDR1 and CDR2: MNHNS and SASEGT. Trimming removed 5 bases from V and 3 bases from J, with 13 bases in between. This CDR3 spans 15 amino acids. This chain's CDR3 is CASSIHSGDTGELFF. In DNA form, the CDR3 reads TGTGCCAGCAGTATTCACAGTGGTGACACCGGGGAGCTGTTTTTT.

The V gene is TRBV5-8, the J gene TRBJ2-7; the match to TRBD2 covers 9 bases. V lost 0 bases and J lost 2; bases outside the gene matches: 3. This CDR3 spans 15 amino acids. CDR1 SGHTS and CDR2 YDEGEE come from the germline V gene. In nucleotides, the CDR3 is TGTGCCAGCAGCTTGGCTCTAGCGGGAACCTACGAGCAGTACTTC. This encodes CASSLALAGTYEQYF.

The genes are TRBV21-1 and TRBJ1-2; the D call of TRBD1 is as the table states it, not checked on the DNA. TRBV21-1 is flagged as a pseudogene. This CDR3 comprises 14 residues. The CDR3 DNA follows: TGTGCCAGCAGCAAACAGGGGGCTAACTATGGCTACACCTTC. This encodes CASSKQGANYGYTF.

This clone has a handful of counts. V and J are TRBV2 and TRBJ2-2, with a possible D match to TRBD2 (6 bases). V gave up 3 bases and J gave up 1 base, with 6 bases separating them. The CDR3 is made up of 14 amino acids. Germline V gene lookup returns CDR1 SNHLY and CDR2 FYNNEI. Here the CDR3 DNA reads TGTGCCAGCAGTGAGGGGGGGAACACCGGGGAGCTGTTTTTT. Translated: CASSEGGNTGELFF.

CDR3 region: CASSETISRGTGNTIYF. The DNA of the CDR3 is TGTGCCAGCAGTGAGACGATCTCCAGGGGAACGGGAAACACCATATATTTT. This rearrangement joins TRBV2 to TRBJ1-3, with D possibly TRBD1 on 6 matching bases. CDR1 is SNHLY, CDR2 FYNNEI, per germline. This CDR3 spans 17 amino acids. V shed 3 bases and J shed 4 bases, with 19 bases lying between them.

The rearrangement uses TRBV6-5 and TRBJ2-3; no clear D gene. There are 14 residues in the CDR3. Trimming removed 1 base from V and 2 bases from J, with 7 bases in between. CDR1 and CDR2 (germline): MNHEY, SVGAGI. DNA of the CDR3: TGTGCCAGCAGTTACTTGGGCGCCACAGATACGCAGTATTTT. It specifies CASSYLGATDTQYF.

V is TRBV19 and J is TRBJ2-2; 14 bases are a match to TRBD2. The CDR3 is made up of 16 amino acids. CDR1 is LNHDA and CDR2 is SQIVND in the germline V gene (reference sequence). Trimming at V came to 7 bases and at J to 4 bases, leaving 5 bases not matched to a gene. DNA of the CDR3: TGTGCCAGTATGGAGGGACTAGCGGGAGTCACCGGGGAGCTGTTTTTT. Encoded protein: CASMEGLAGVTGELFF.

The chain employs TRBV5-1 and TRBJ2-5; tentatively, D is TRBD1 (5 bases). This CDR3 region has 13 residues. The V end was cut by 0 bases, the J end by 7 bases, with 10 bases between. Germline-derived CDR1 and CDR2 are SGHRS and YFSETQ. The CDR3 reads CASSLGQGVTQYF. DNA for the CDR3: TGCGCCAGCAGCTTGGGGCAGGGTGTGACCCAGTACTTC. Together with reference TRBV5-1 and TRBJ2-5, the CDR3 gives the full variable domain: KAGVTQTPRYLIKTRGQQVTLSCSPISGHRSVSWYQQTPGQGLQFLFEYFSETQRNKGNFPGRFSGRQFSNSRSEMNVSTLELGDSALYLCASSLGQGVTQYFGPGTRLLVL.

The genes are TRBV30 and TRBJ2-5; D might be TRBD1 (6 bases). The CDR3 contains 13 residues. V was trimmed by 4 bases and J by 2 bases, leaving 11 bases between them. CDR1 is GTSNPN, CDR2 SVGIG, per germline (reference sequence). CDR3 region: CAWNRDRQETQYF. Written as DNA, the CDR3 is TGTGCCTGGAACAGGGACCGTCAAGAGACCCAGTACTTC. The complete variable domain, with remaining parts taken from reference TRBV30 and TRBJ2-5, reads SQTIHQWPATLVQPVGSPLSLECTVEGTSNPNLYWYRQAAGRGLQLLFYSVGIGQISSEVPQNLSASRPQDRQFILSSKKLLLSDSGFYLCAWNRDRQETQYFGPGTRLLVL.

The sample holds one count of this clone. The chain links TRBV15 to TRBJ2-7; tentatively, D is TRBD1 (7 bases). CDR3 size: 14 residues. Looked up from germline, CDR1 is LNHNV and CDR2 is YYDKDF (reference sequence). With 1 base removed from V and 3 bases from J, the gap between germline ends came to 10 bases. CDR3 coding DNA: TGTGCCACCAGCAGAGCAGGGGGGAGCTACGAGCAGTACTTC. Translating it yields CATSRAGGSYEQYF.

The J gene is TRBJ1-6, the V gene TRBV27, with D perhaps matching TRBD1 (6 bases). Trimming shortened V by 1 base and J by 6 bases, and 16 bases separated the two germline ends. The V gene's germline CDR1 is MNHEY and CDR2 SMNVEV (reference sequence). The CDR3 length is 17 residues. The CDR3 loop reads CASSLFGGRLGNSPLHF. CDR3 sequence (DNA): TGTGCCAGCAGTTTATTTGGGGGCAGGTTGGGTAATTCACCCCTCCACTTT.

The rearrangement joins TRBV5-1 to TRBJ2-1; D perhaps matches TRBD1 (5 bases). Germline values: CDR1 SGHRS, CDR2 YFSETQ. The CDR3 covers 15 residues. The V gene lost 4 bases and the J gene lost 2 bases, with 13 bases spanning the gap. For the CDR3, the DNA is TGCGCCAGCAGCCCTCAGGGCCGAACCTACAATGAGCAGTTCTTC. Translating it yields CASSPQGRTYNEQFF.

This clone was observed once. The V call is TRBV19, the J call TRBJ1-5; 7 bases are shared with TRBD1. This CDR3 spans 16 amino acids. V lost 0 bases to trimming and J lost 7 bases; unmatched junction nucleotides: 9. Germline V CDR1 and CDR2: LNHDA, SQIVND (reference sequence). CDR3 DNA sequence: TGTGCCAGTAGTATAGATTCACAGGGGTTGGGGCAGCCCCAGCATTTT. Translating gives CASSIDSQGLGQPQHF.